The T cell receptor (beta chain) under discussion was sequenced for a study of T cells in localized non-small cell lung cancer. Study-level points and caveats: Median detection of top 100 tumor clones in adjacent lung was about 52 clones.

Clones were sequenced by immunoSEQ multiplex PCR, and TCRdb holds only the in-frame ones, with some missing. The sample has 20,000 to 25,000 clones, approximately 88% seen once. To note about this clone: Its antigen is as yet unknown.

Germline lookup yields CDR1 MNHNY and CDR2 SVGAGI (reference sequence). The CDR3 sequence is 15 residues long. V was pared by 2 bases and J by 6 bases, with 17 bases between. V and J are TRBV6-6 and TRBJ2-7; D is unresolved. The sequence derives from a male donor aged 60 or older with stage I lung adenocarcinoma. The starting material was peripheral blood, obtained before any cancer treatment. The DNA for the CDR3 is TGTGCCAGCAGTTACCGGACCGATGTTTTTGGCGAGCAGTACTTC. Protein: CASSYRTDVFGEQYF.